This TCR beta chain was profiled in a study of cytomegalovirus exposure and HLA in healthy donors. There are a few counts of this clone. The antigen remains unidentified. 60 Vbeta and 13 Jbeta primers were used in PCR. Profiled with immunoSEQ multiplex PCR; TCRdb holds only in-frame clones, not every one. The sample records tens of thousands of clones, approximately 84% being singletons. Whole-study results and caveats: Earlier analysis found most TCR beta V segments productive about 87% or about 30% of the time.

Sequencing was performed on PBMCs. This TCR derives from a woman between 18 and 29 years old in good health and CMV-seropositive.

CDR3 sequence (DNA): TGTGCCAGCAGTGACGGGCCGGGAGAGGCAGATACGCAGTATTTT. This gives the protein CASSDGPGEADTQYF. The chain links TRBV6-4 to TRBJ2-3, with D tentatively TRBD2 (6 bases). Trimming took off 2 bases at V and 4 bases at J, with 13 bases between the two ends. This CDR3 spans 15 amino acids. Germline CDR1 is MRHNA and CDR2 is SNTAGT.